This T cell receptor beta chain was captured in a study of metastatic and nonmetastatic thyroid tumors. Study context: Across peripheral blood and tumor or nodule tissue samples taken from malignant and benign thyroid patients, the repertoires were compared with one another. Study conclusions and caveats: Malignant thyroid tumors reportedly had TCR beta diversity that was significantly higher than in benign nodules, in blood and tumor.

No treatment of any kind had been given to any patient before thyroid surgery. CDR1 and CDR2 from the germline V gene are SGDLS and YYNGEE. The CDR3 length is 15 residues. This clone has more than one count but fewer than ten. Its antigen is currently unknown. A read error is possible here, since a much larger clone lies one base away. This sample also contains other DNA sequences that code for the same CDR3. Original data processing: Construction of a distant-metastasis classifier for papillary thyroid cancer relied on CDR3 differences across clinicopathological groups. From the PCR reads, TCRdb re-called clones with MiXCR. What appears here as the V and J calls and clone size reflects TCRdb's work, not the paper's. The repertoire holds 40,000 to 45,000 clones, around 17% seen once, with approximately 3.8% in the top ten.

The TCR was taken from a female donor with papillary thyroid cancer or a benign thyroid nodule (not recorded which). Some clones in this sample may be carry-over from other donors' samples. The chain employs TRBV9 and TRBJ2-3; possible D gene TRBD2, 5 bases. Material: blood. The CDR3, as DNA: TGTGCCAGCAGCGTAGGTCCCAGCGGCACCGATACGCAGTATTTT. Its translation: CASSVGPSGTDTQYF. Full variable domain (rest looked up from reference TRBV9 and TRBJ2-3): DSGVTQTPKHLITATGQRVTLRCSPRSGDLSVYWYQQSLDQGLQFLIQYYNGEERAKGNILERFSAQQFPDLHSELNLSSLELGDSALYFCASSVGPSGTDTQYFGPGTRLTVL.